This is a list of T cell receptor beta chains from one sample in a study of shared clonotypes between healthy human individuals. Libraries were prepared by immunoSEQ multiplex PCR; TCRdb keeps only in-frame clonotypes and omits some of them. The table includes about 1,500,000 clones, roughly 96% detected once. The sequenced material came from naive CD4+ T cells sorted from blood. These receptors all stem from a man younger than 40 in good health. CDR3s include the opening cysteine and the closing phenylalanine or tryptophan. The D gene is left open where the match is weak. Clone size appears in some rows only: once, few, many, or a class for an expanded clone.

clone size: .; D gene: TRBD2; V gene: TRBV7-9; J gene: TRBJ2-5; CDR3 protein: CASSFWGGETQYF; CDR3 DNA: TGTGCCAGCAGTTTTTGGGGGGGAGAGACCCAGTACTTC
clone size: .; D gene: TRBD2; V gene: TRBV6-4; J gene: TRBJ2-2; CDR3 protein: CASSSGVTGELFF; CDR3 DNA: TGTGCCAGCTCTAGCGGGGTAACCGGGGAGCTGTTTTTT
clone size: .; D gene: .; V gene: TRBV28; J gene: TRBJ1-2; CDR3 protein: CASSSTFVFGINYGYTF; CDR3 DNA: TGTGCCAGCAGTTCGACCTTTGTCTTCGGCATTAACTATGGCTACACCTTC
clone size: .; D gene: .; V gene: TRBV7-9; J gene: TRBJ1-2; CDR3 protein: CASSLALRRGRNYGYTF; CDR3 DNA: TGTGCCAGCAGCTTAGCGCTAAGAAGGGGACGTAACTATGGCTACACCTTC
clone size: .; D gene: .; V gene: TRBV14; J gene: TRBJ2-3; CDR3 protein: CASKGQGATDTQYF; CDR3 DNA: TGTGCCAGCAAAGGGCAAGGGGCCACAGATACGCAGTATTTT
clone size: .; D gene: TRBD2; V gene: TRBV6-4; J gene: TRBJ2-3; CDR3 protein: CASKLAGGSSDTQYF; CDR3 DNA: TGTGCCAGCAAACTAGCGGGAGGGAGTTCAGATACGCAGTATTTT
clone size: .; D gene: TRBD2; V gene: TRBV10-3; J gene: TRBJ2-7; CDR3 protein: CAISEGLAGDSYEQYF; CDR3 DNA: TGTGCCATCAGTGAGGGACTAGCGGGAGACTCCTACGAGCAGTACTTC
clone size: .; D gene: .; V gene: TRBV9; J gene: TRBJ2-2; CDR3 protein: CASSVDGRPGTGELFF; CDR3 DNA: TGTGCCAGCAGCGTAGATGGTAGACCGGGGACCGGGGAGCTGTTTTTT
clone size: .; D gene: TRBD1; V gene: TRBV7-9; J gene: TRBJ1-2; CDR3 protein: CASSDTGAGYTF; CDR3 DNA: TGTGCCAGCAGCGACACAGGGGCTGGCTACACCTTC
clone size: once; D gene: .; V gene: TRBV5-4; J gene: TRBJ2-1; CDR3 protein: CASSLAGNEQFF; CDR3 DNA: TGTGCCAGCAGCTTGGCCGGAAATGAGCAGTTCTTC
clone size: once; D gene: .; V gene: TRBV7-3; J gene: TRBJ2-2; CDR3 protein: CASSLRSSLNTGELFF; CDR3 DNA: TGTGCCAGCAGCTTAAGAAGCTCCTTGAACACCGGGGAGCTGTTTTTT
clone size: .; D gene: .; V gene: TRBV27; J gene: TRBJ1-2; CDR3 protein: CASSFRGGGYTF; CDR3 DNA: TGTGCCAGCAGTTTCCGGGGGGGTGGCTACACCTTC
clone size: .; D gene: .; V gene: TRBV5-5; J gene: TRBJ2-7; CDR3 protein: CASSAQGLSSYEQYF; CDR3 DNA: TGTGCCAGCAGCGCCCAGGGCCTCAGCTCCTACGAGCAGTACTTC
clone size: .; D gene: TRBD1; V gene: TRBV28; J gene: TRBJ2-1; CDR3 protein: CASSFPGQKANEQFF; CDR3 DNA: TGTGCCAGCAGTTTTCCGGGACAGAAAGCTAATGAGCAGTTCTTC
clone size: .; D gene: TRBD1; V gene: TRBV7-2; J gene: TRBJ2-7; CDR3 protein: CASRIRSETGVDPYEQYF; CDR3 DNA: TGTGCCAGCAGAATAAGGTCCGAGACAGGGGTGGACCCCTACGAGCAGTACTTC
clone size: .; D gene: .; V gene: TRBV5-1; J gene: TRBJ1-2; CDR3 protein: CASSSGQLYGYTF; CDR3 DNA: TGCGCCAGCAGCTCAGGACAGCTCTATGGCTACACCTTC
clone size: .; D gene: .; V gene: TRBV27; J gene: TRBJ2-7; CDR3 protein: CASSLRADRLGWAPYEQYF; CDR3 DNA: TGTGCCAGCAGTTTAAGAGCGGACAGACTTGGTTGGGCCCCCTACGAGCAGTACTTC
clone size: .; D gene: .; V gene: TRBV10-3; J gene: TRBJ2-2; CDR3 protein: CAISEKQGYTGELFF; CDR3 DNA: TGTGCCATCAGTGAAAAGCAGGGGTACACCGGGGAGCTGTTTTTT
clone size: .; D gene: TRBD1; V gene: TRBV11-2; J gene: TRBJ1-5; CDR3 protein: CASSQGTGGFNQPQHF; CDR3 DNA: TGTGCCAGCAGCCAGGGGACAGGGGGTTTCAATCAGCCCCAGCATTTT
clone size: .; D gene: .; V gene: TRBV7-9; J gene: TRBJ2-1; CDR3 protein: CASSLARDEQFF; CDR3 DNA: TGTGCCAGCAGCTTAGCTAGGGATGAGCAGTTCTTC
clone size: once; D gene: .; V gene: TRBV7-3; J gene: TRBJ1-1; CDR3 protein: CASSLTGGNTEAFF; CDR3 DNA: TGTGCCAGCAGCTTAACAGGGGGAAACACTGAAGCTTTCTTT
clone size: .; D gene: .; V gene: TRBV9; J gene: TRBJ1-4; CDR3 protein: CASSVDPEQGGNEKLFF; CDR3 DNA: TGTGCCAGCAGCGTCGACCCCGAACAGGGAGGAAATGAAAAACTGTTTTTT
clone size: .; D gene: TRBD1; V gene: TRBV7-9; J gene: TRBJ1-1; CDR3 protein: CASNRDQGGTEAFF; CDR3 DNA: TGTGCCAGCAACCGCGATCAGGGGGGAACTGAAGCTTTCTTT
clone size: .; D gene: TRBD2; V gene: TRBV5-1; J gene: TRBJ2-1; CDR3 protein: CASTPEGSGRGDYNEQFF; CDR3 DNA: TGCGCCAGCACCCCGGAGGGTAGCGGGAGGGGTGACTACAATGAGCAGTTCTTC
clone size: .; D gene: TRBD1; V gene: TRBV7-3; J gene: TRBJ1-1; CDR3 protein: CASSSRQGTEAFF; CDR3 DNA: TGTGCCAGCAGCTCAAGACAGGGGACTGAAGCTTTCTTT
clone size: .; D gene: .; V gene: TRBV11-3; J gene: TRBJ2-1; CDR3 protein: CASSHGRKGRYNEQFF; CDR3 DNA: TGTGCCAGCAGCCACGGACGGAAAGGCCGTTACAATGAGCAGTTCTTC
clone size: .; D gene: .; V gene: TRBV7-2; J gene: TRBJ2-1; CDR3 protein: CASSSYPRANEQFF; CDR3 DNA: TGTGCCAGCAGCTCATACCCCCGGGCAAATGAGCAGTTCTTC
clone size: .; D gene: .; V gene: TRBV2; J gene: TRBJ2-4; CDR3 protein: CASSVEGVAKNIQYF; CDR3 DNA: TGTGCCAGCAGTGTTGAAGGGGTAGCCAAAAACATTCAGTACTTC
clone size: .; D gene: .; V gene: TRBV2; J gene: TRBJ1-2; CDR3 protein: CASRKDGSYGYTF; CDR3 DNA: TGTGCCAGCAGAAAAGACGGAAGCTATGGCTACACCTTC
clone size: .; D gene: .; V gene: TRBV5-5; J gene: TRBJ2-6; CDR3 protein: CASRRRDTVNSGANVLTF; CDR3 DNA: TGTGCCAGCCGAAGACGGGACACAGTGAACTCTGGGGCCAACGTCCTGACTTTC
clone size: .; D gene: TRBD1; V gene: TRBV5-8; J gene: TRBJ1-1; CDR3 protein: CASSARGPNTEAFF; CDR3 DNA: TGTGCCAGCAGCGCCAGGGGGCCCAACACTGAAGCTTTCTTT
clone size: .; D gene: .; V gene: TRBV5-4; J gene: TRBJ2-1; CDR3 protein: CAGGGGRNSYNEQFF; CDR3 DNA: TGTGCCGGCGGAGGGGGGCGAAACTCCTACAATGAGCAGTTCTTC
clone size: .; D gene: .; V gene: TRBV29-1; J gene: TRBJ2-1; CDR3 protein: CSVEVGRAVYNEQFF; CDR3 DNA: TGCAGCGTTGAAGTGGGCAGGGCCGTCTACAATGAGCAGTTCTTC
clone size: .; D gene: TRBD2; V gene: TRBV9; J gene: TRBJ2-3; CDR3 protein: CASSVSKVGGRAGGDTQYF; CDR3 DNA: TGTGCCAGCAGCGTATCCAAGGTGGGCGGGAGGGCCGGAGGAGATACGCAGTATTTT
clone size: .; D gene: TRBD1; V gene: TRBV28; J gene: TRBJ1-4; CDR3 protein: CASSLGTGKEKLFF; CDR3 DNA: TGTGCCAGCAGTTTGGGGACAGGAAAAGAAAAACTGTTTTTT
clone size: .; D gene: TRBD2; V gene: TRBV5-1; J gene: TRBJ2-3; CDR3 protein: CASSPGLAGKTSTDTQYF; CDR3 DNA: TGCGCCAGCAGCCCCGGACTAGCGGGGAAGACTAGCACAGATACGCAGTATTTT
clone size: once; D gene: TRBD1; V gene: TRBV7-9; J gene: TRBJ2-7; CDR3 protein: CASSSYSGLGDRVHEQYF; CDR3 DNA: TGTGCCAGCAGCTCGTATTCGGGCCTTGGGGACAGGGTGCACGAGCAGTACTTC
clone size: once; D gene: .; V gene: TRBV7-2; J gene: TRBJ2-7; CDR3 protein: CASSFGSRLYEQYF; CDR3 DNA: TGTGCCAGCAGCTTTGGCAGTCGATTGTACGAGCAGTACTTC
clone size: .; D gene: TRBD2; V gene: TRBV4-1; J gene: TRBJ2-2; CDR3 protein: CASSLSGSYTGELFF; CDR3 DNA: TGCGCCAGCAGCCTCAGCGGGAGTTACACCGGGGAGCTGTTTTTT
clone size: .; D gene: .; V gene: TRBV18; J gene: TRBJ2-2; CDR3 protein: CASSSARTYLPGELFF; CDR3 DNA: TGTGCCAGCTCGTCAGCCAGAACCTACTTACCCGGGGAGCTGTTTTTT
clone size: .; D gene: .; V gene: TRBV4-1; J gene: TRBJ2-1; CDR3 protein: CASSPLTYNEQFF; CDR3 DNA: TGCGCCAGCAGCCCCCTGACTTACAATGAGCAGTTCTTC
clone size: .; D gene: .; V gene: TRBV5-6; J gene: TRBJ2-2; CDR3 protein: CASRQGIQRTGELFF; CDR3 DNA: TGTGCCAGCAGGCAGGGAATCCAACGCACCGGGGAGCTGTTTTTT
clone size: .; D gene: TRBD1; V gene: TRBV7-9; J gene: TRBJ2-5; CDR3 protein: CASSPGQGLRQTQYF; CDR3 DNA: TGTGCCAGCAGCCCGGGACAGGGCCTTCGGCAGACCCAGTACTTC
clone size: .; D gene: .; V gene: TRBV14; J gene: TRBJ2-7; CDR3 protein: CASSHYSTYEQYF; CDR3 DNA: TGTGCCAGCAGCCACTACTCTACGTACGAGCAGTACTTC
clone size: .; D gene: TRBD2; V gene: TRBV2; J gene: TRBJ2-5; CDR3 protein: CASSAGTSGETQYF; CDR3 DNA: TGTGCCAGCAGTGCCGGGACTAGCGGGGAGACCCAGTACTTC
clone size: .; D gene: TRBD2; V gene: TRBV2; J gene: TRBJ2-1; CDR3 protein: CASSERTSEYNEQFF; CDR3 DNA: TGTGCCAGCAGTGAACGCACTAGCGAGTACAATGAGCAGTTCTTC
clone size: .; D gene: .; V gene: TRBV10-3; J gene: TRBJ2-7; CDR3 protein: CAIKGGQGVGYEQYF; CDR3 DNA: TGTGCCATCAAGGGAGGTCAGGGAGTGGGATACGAGCAGTACTTC
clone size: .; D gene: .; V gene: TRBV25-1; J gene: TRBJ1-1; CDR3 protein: CASSEFGGSTEAFF; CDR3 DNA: TGTGCCAGCAGTGAGTTTGGGGGATCCACTGAAGCTTTCTTT
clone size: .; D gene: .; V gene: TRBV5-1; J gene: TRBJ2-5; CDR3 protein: CASQTGSLGETQYF; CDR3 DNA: TGCGCCAGCCAAACGGGGTCACTTGGGGAGACCCAGTACTTC
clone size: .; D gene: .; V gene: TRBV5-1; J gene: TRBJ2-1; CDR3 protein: CASRDTGITILQEQFF; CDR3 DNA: TGCGCCAGCAGGGACACCGGGATCACAATTCTACAGGAGCAGTTCTTC
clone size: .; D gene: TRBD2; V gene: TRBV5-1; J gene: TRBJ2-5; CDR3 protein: CASRRTSVETQYF; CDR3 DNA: TGCGCCAGCCGCCGGACTAGCGTCGAGACCCAGTACTTC
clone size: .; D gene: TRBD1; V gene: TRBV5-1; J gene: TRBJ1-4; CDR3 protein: CASSSQGAPTNEKLFF; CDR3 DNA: TGCGCCAGCAGCTCACAGGGGGCGCCCACTAATGAAAAACTGTTTTTT
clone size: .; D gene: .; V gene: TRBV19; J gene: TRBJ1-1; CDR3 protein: CASSVDSLNTEAFF; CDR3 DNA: TGTGCCAGTAGTGTTGACAGCTTAAACACTGAAGCTTTCTTT
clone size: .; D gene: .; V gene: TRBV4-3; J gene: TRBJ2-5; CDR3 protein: CASSQEWGRETQYF; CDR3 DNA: TGCGCCAGCAGCCAAGAATGGGGGCGAGAGACCCAGTACTTC
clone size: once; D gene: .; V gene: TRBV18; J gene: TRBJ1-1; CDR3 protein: CASSPHPSTGSEAFF; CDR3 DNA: TGTGCCAGCTCACCACATCCGTCCACCGGATCTGAAGCTTTCTTT